This T cell receptor (beta chain) emerged from a study of OX40 agonist ivuxolimab in advanced cancers. Study results and limitations: CD8+ T cells showed, on average, more clonal expansion than CD4+ cells.

Only in-frame clones appear in the TCRdb table, and some are missing; sequencing was by immunoSEQ multiplex PCR. The repertoire has 83,000 or so clones, approximately 83% of them found once; the top ten carry around 2%. Points on this clone: What it binds is not known.

This TCR derives from an adult with an advanced solid tumor such as melanoma, head and neck, liver or kidney cancer. This specimen was CD4+ or CD8+ T cells sorted from blood, taken in a trial of the OX40 agonist ivuxolimab.

The CDR3, as DNA: TGTGCCAGCAGCCAGTCGGGCGGGAGCTACGAGCAGTACTTC. It is translated as CASSQSGGSYEQYF. The genes are TRBV5-4 and TRBJ2-7; TRBD2 aligns across 7 bases. V was clipped by 4 bases and J by 3 bases; unmatched bases: 7. CDR3 size: 14 residues. Germline V gives CDR1 SGHNT, CDR2 YYREEE (reference sequence).